Sequencing of this T cell receptor beta chain was carried out in a study of blood T cell repertoires in COVID-19. About the study: The study drew acute and convalescent COVID-19 samples from the United States, Italy and Spain.

The protocol was immunoSEQ multiplex PCR, while the TCRdb copy is restricted to in-frame clones and leaves out a portion. In the table there are 250,000 to 350,000 clones, around 90% of which are singletons. This CDR3 region has 16 residues. V was pared by 5 bases and J by 0 bases, with 7 bases of the junction left unmatched. CDR1 is MNHEY, CDR2 SMNVEV, per germline (reference sequence). The receptor's source is a woman aged 40 to 50 who had recovered from COVID-19. The chain has TRBV27 and TRBJ2-1; TRBD2 aligns across 7 bases. Sequencing was performed on peripheral blood. CDR3: CASSPPAGSSYNEQFF. DNA for the CDR3: TGTGCCAGCAGTCCCCCAGCGGGGAGCTCCTACAATGAGCAGTTCTTC.